This T cell receptor beta chain was identified during a study of beta chain features in type 1 diabetes. Findings and limits, study-wide: Across all four CD4+ subsets, people with type 1 diabetes showed modestly shorter TCRB CDR3s. In patients and controls equally, PCR might favor templates that are shorter.

The study reverse transcribed the entire isolated RNA, so it sequenced expressed TCRB transcripts. TCRdb's table, derived via immunoSEQ multiplex PCR, lists solely in-frame clones and lacks some. Of about 160,000 clones listed, roughly 9% were seen once; the top ten hold about 0.65%. This clone was counted a few times. The antigen is unknown. Populations isolated by sorting all had purity greater than 95%. V lost 1 base to trimming and J lost 3 bases, with 10 bases between them. The CDR3 loop spans 14 amino acids. In germline, CDR1 is SGHDT, CDR2 YYEEEE. The chain couples TRBV5-6 to TRBJ2-5; the D gene is possibly TRBD1 (6 bases). This clonotype was obtained from a woman aged 30 to 39 with type 1 diabetes. Specimen: central memory CD4+ T cells from blood. The CDR3 loop reads CASSLRGTKETQYF. The CDR3 DNA is TGTGCCAGCAGCTTGAGGGGGACCAAAGAGACCCAGTACTTC.